This TCR beta chain was captured in a study of blood T cell repertoires in COVID-19. Study-level information: The samples span acute and convalescent COVID-19 from the United States, Italy and Spain. From T cells, B-cell-depleted T cells, or PBMCs came the material, which was cDNA or gDNA.

Comment on this clone: Within the sample, other DNA sequences also encode this same CDR3.

CDR3 length: 12 amino acids. CDR1 is SQVTM and CDR2 is ANQGSEA in the germline V gene. V lost 5 bases and J 1 base, leaving 7 bases between the germline ends. Method: immunoSEQ multiplex PCR; TCRdb's copy keeps in-frame clones and lacks some. This sample has under 250,000 clones; roughly 88% occur once, and the top ten carry around 6%. What was sequenced was peripheral blood. The chain combines TRBV29-1 with TRBJ2-3; a weak D match, TRBD2 (5 bases). The source of this sequence is a woman over 75 with COVID-19, enrolled during active disease. CDR3 nucleotides: TGCAGCGTTACCGGGGGCACAGATACGCAGTATTTT. Translated, it gives CSVTGGTDTQYF.